Following are 19 T cell receptor beta chains from one sample sequenced in a study of T cell clonality in common variable immunodeficiency. Their antigen targets remain unknown. General study findings and limits: Reportedly, TCR beta sequences from common variable immunodeficiency showed fewer deletions and N-nucleotide insertions.

Using immunoSEQ multiplex PCR, the repertoire was profiled, and TCRdb retains in-frame clones only, with some absent. Observed in the sample are about 34,000 clones, none of them singletons. The sequencing input was peripheral blood mononuclear cells. These receptors were taken from a human donor with common variable immunodeficiency.

The sample holds many counts of this clone. The read finishes 3 residues shy of the CDR3 end, and the germline J gene is used to complete it. The rearrangement joins TRBV19 to TRBJ2-7; 11 bases are a match to TRBD2. V trimming: 6 bases; J trimming: 2 bases; junction bases outside the gene matches: 6. The V gene's germline CDR1 is LNHDA and CDR2 SQIVND (reference sequence). This CDR3 comprises 15 residues. Partial CDR3 DNA: TGTGCCAGTAGGCAAGAGGGACTAGCGGCCTACGAG. Translation gives CASRQEGLAAYE. The whole CDR3 reads CASRQEGLAAYEQYF.

This clone appeared a few times. The CDR3 is cut off 3 residues early in the read; its end comes from the germline J gene. This sequence joins TRBV7-2 and TRBJ2-7, with 10 positions matching TRBD2. After removal of 4 bases from V and 2 bases from J, the junction contained 2 bases not matched to a gene. The germline V gene encodes CDR1 SGHTA and CDR2 FQGNSA. The CDR3 is made up of 14 amino acids. Incomplete CDR3 DNA: TGTGCCAGCAGCTCCCTAGCGGGGGCCTACGAG. Its translation: CASSSLAGAYE. The CDR3, in full, reads CASSSLAGAYEQYF.

With respect to this clone: Coverage ceases 3 residues before the CDR3 finishes, and the germline J gene fills in the end. The chain couples TRBV19 to TRBJ1-2; D gene uncertain. There are 14 residues in the CDR3. The germline V gene has CDR1 LNHDA and CDR2 SQIVND (reference sequence). V was clipped by 3 bases and J by 2 bases, with 10 bases between them. CDR3 bases read: TGTGCCAGTAGTATCGGGGTCTTCAACTATGGC. The encoded protein is CASSIGVFNYG. The whole CDR3 protein reads CASSIGVFNYGYTF.

The sample holds many counts of this clone. The read terminates 3 residues before the CDR3 end, so the remaining end is supplied by the germline J gene. The J gene is TRBJ1-4, the V gene TRBV5-1; the D gene is possibly TRBD1 (6 bases). Looked up from germline, CDR1 is SGHRS and CDR2 is YFSETQ. Between the trimmed V and J ends, which lost 6 bases and 7 bases, there was a span of 13 bases. The CDR3 is 13 amino acids. The part of the CDR3 DNA that was read is TGCGCCAGCAAGGACAGTATTACTGAAAAA. The encoded protein is CASKDSITEK. The complete CDR3 reads CASKDSITEKLFF.

This clone has at least ten counts. The read falls 3 residues short of the CDR3 end, and the missing part is taken from the germline J gene. The chain uses TRBV5-1 and TRBJ1-4; TRBD1 aligns across 7 bases. Germline CDR1 and CDR2: SGHRS and YFSETQ. J gave up 7 bases and V 3 bases, and 6 bases lay outside the gene matches. This CDR3 has 14 residues. CDR3 DNA, as far as it was read: TGCGCCAGCAGCTATGACAGGGAAAGTGAAAAA. Its translation is CASSYDRESEK. The whole CDR3 reads CASSYDRESEKLFF.

This clone showed up many times. The observed sequence ends 3 residues before the CDR3 terminus, with the missing tail filled in from the germline J gene. This chain connects TRBV5-4 to TRBJ1-6, with D perhaps matching TRBD1 (5 bases). In germline, CDR1 is SGHNT, CDR2 YYREEE (reference sequence). CDR3 size: 15 residues. V was pared by 0 bases and J by 4 bases, with 8 bases between. CDR3 DNA, as far as it was read: TGTGCCAGCAGCTTGGCAGGGAATTATAATTCACCC. Amino acids: CASSLAGNYNSP. In full, the CDR3 reads CASSLAGNYNSPLHF.

The sample holds a few counts of this clone. The observed sequence ends 3 residues before the CDR3 terminus, with the missing tail filled in from the germline J gene. This chain connects TRBV20-1 to TRBJ2-1; TRBD2 matches 7 bases. CDR3 length equals 14 residues. Germline V lookup: CDR1 DFQATT, CDR2 SNEGSKA (reference sequence). J gave up 0 bases and V 3 bases, and 2 bases lay outside the gene matches. The DNA read from the CDR3 is TGCAGTGCTAGGGCTAGCGGCTCCTACAATGAG. Encoded protein: CSARASGSYNE. The whole CDR3 reads CSARASGSYNEQFF.

In its sample, this clone was seen many times. The CDR3 goes on 3 residues after the read ends, and that part is filled in from the germline J gene. This chain joins TRBV5-1 and TRBJ2-3; D is unclear. Germline-derived CDR1 and CDR2 are SGHRS and YFSETQ. This CDR3 comprises 17 residues. Trimming stripped 0 bases from V and 2 bases from J, with 16 bases between. The CDR3 sequence is CASSLEVGGASTDTQYF. CDR3 DNA, as far as it was read: TGCGCCAGCAGCTTGGAAGTTGGCGGAGCCTCCACAGATACG.

About this clone itself: The CDR3 extends 3 residues past the end of the read, so its final part is completed from the germline J gene. The V call is TRBV18, the J call TRBJ2-7; D is perhaps TRBD2 (5 bases). This CDR3 contains 18 residues. Germline CDR1 KGHSH, CDR2 LQKENI. Trimming left V 6 bases short and J 2 bases short, with 26 bases between. CDR3 DNA (partial): TGTGCCAGCTCTCAACAGATGCTCGGCTCGGGGATTACCTACGAG. Its translation is CASSQQMLGSGITYE. The CDR3 reads in full as CASSQQMLGSGITYEQYF.

As for this clone: The read is 3 residues too short to cover the CDR3 end, so that end is filled in from the germline J gene. The sample has other DNA sequences that encode this CDR3 too. The chain has TRBV7-9 and TRBJ2-2, with 7 bases lining up with TRBD1. Per germline, CDR1 SEHNR and CDR2 FQNEAQ (reference sequence). J gave up 0 bases and V 6 bases, and 1 base lay outside the gene matches. This CDR3 has 14 residues. The sequenced CDR3 bases are TGTGCCAGCAGTCAGGGGGCGAACACCGGGGAG. The encoded protein is CASSQGANTGE. The full CDR3 protein reads CASSQGANTGELFF.

This clone has more than one count but fewer than ten. The read terminates 3 residues before the CDR3 end, so the remaining end is supplied by the germline J gene. The chain couples TRBV19 to TRBJ1-1; possibly TRBD1 for D (6 bases). Germline CDR1 and CDR2: LNHDA and SQIVND (reference sequence). V lost 7 bases and J lost 0, with 15 bases in between. The CDR3 runs to 15 residues. Incomplete CDR3 DNA: TGTGCCAGTATTCACCGGGACACCTTGAACACTGAA. Its translation: CASIHRDTLNTE. The whole CDR3 sequence reads CASIHRDTLNTEAFF.

This clone was counted at least ten times. Coverage ceases 3 residues before the CDR3 finishes, and the germline J gene fills in the end. V usage is TRBV6-4 and J usage is TRBJ1-1; 9 bases are a match to TRBD1. The CDR3 sequence is 11 residues long. Germline lookup yields CDR1 MRHNA and CDR2 SNTAGT. The sequenced CDR3 bases are TGTGCCAGCAGACGACAGGGGGGA. Residues: CASRRQGG. The full-length CDR3 reads as CASRRQGGAFF.

This clone appeared a few times. The CDR3 is cut off 3 residues early in the read; its end comes from the germline J gene. This sequence joins TRBV19 and TRBJ1-1; 7 positions agree with TRBD1. This CDR3 comprises 15 residues. The ends lost 4 bases at V and 1 base at J; junction bases unmatched: 6. Germline values: CDR1 LNHDA, CDR2 SQIVND (reference sequence). Partial CDR3 DNA: TGTGCCAGTAGTAGTCGACAGGGCTCGAACACTGAA. Translated, it gives CASSSRQGSNTE. The whole CDR3 reads CASSSRQGSNTEAFF. Based on the CDR3 plus reference TRBV19 and TRBJ1-1, the full variable domain is DGGITQSPKYLFRKEGQNVTLSCEQNLNHDAMYWYRQDPGQGLRLIYYSQIVNDFQKGDIAEGYSVSREKKESFPLTVTSAQKNPTAFYLCASSSRQGSNTEAFFGQGTRLTVV.

Ten or more counts support this clone. The sequenced fragment ends 3 residues before the CDR3 boundary, so the rest is inferred from the germline J gene. The chain is built from TRBV30 and TRBJ1-5; 9 bases are shared with TRBD1. Per germline, CDR1 GTSNPN and CDR2 SVGIG (reference sequence). Losses at the gene ends were 3 bases for V and 7 bases for J; bases not matched to a gene: 7. CDR3 size: 14 residues. CDR3 amino acids: CAWSLGQGSQPQHF. CDR3 DNA, as far as it was read: TGTGCCTGGAGCCTGGGACAGGGAAGCCAGCCC.

This clone was seen more than once but under ten times. Sequencing ends 3 residues short of the CDR3 end; the germline J gene provides the rest. This rearrangement joins TRBV5-1 to TRBJ2-7; the match to TRBD1 covers 7 bases. Trimming took 4 bases from V and 0 from J; bases not matched to a gene: 7. CDR3 length: 15 residues. Germline-derived CDR1 and CDR2 are SGHRS and YFSETQ. CDR3 DNA (partial): TGCGCCAGCAGCGCCCTGGACAGGAGCTCCTACGAG. Translation gives CASSALDRSSYE. The whole CDR3 is CASSALDRSSYEQYF.

This clone was counted at least ten times. Sequencing ends 3 residues short of the CDR3 end; the germline J gene provides the rest. This chain uses TRBV28 with TRBJ2-7; D perhaps matches TRBD1 (6 bases). CDR1 is MDHEN, CDR2 SYDVKM, per germline. The CDR3 extends over 14 amino acids. The germline V and J ends were trimmed by 6 bases and 5 bases, with 17 bases remaining between them. The CDR3 bases that were read are TGTGCCAGCAGCCGCCCCGGGACATCGAACGAG. It encodes CASSRPGTSNE. The full-length CDR3 reads as CASSRPGTSNEQYF.

About this clone itself: The sequenced fragment ends 3 residues before the CDR3 boundary, so the rest is inferred from the germline J gene. The chain has TRBV6-2 or TRBV6-3 and TRBJ2-1, with TRBD2 matching over 10 bases. The CDR3 has 17 residues. Germline CDR1 reads MNHEY; CDR2 reads SVGEGT. J lost 1 base, V lost 2 bases, and 5 bases had no gene match. The covered CDR3 bases are TGTGCCAGCAGTTACGAGGCTAGCGGGAGTTCCTACAATGAG. As protein: CASSYEASGSSYNE. The complete CDR3 sequence is CASSYEASGSSYNEQFF.

Ten or more counts support this clone. The CDR3 goes on 3 residues after the read ends, and that part is filled in from the germline J gene. The chain recombines TRBV5-8 with TRBJ1-2, with no clear D. Trimming took off 3 bases at V and 7 bases at J, with 13 bases between the two ends. Germline V gene lookup returns CDR1 SGHTS and CDR2 YDEGEE. This CDR3 spans 13 amino acids. CDR3 bases read: TGTGCCAGCAGCTATTTACGGGGTCGTGGC. It encodes CASSYLRGRG. The whole CDR3 sequence reads CASSYLRGRGYTF.

This clone has at least ten counts. Read sequence stops 3 residues before the CDR3 end, and the germline J gene provides the missing end. The V and J genes are TRBV20-1 and TRBJ2-7; possibly TRBD1 for D (5 bases). The CDR3 consists of 15 residues. CDR1 and CDR2 (germline): DFQATT, SNEGSKA (reference sequence). V lost 3 bases and J 0 bases, leaving 15 bases between the germline ends. The sequenced CDR3 bases are TGCAGTGCTAGGCCCCTGGGGCACAGCTCCTACGAG. Translated, it gives CSARPLGHSSYE. The complete CDR3 protein is CSARPLGHSSYEQYF.